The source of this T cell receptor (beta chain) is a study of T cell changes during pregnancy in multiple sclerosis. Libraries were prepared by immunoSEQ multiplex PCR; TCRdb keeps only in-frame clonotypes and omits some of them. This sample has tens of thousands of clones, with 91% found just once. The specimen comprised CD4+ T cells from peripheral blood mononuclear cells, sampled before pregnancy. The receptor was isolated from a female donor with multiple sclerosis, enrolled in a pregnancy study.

CDR3 sequence reads: CASSQEGAKNTEAFF. The CDR3 DNA is TGTGCCAGCAGCCAAGAGGGGGCAAAGAACACTGAAGCTTTCTTT. V gene TRBV4-2 combines with J gene TRBJ1-1, with D possibly matching TRBD1 (6 bases). This CDR3 contains 15 residues. Trimming took 0 bases from V and 1 from J, leaving 9 bases between them. CDR1 is LGHNA and CDR2 is YNFKEQ in the germline V gene.